This record looks at one T cell receptor (beta chain) sequence and its context. This CDR3 spans 18 amino acids. V gave up 0 bases and J gave up 5 bases, with 22 bases separating them. Germline lookup yields CDR1 ENHRY and CDR2 SYGVKD. Enrolled patients showed locally advanced or metastatic urothelial carcinoma. This entry comes from a study of PD-L1 blockade in urothelial cancer. Sequencing was performed with immunoSEQ multiplex PCR; in TCRdb, only in-frame clones are kept and a portion is missing. This table has about 100,000 clones, 91% appearing once. Sequenced here: PBMCs, sampled around atezolizumab (anti-PD-L1) treatment. This TCR derives from a woman over 75 with urothelial cancer. The V call is TRBV10-3, the J call TRBJ2-5; D is ambiguous. The CDR3 DNA sequence: TGTGCCATCAGTGAGTCGGCCAGCGACCAACCCGAGGTGGAGACCCAGTACTTC. This gives the protein CAISESASDQPEVETQYF.